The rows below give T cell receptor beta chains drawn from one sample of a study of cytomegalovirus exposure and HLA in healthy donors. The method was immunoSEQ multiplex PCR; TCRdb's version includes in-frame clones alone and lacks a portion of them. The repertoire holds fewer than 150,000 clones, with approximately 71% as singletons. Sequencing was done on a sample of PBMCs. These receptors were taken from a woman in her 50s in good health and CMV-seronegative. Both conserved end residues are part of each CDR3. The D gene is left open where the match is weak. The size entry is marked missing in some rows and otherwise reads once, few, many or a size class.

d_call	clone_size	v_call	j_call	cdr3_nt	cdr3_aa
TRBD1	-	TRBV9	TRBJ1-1	TGTGCCAGCAGCGCACTGGGACAGGGTGGCACTGAAGCTTTCTTT	CASSALGQGGTEAFF
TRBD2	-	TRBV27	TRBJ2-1	TGTGCCAGCAGTCCCGATAGCGGGGGGTTGGGCTCCTACAATGAGCAGTTCTTC	CASSPDSGGLGSYNEQFF
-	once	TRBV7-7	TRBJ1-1	TGTGCTAGCAGCCTTGATAGGGGCACTGAAGCTTTCTTT	CASSLDRGTEAFF
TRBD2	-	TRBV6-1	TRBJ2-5	TGTGCCAGCAGTTTTAGCGGGGGGGCCTTAGAGACCCAGTACTTC	CASSFSGGALETQYF
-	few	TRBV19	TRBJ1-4	TGTGCCAGTAGTCCCCCCGTGGGGCAGGTAGGCGAAAAACTGTTTTTT	CASSPPVGQVGEKLFF
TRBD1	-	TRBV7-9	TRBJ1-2	TGTGCCAGCAGCTACGGGACAGGGGGCAGTGGCTACACCTTC	CASSYGTGGSGYTF
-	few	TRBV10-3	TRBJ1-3	TGTGCCATCATGGAAAGGGGGTTTTCTGGAAACACCATATATTTT	CAIMERGFSGNTIYF
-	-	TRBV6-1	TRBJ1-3	TGTGCCAGCAGTGACGGGGGGCCTGGAAACACCATATATTTT	CASSDGGPGNTIYF
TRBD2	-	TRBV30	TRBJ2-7	TGTGCCTGGAGTGCGGGCGGGACTAGCCACGAGCAGTACTTC	CAWSAGGTSHEQYF
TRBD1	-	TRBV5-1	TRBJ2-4	TGCGCCACCGCCCCTGATGGGACAGGGGAGAACATTCAGTACTTC	CATAPDGTGENIQYF
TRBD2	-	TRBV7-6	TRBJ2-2	TGTGCCAGCAGCTTAAGACTAGCGGGGAGTAACACCGGGGAGCTGTTTTTT	CASSLRLAGSNTGELFF
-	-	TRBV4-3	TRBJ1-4	TGCGCCAGCAGCCAAGGGCGGAGGGTGGTCAATGAAAAACTGTTTTTT	CASSQGRRVVNEKLFF
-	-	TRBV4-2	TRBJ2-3	TGTGCCAGCAGCCAAGATCGGCAGGACTGGAACACAGATACGCAGTATTTT	CASSQDRQDWNTDTQYF
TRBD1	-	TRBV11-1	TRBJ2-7	TGTGCCAGCAGCCGGGGGACAGGTTCCCACGAGCAGTACTTC	CASSRGTGSHEQYF
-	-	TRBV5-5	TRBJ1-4	TGTGCCAGCAGCTTGGGACACGGAAATGAAAAACTGTTTTTT	CASSLGHGNEKLFF
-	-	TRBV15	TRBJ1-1	TGTGCCACCAGCATGAACTCAGGGAGGACCACTGAAGCTTTCTTT	CATSMNSGRTTEAFF
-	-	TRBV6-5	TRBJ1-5	TGTGCCAGCAGGCAGATGAGGGATCAGCCCCAGCATTTT	CASRQMRDQPQHF
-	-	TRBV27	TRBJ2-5	TGTGCCACTGCGGTCGGCTACCAAGAGACCCAGTACTTC	CATAVGYQETQYF
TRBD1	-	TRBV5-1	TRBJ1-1	TGCGCCAGCAGCTTACGGACAGGGGGCGAGGATGCTTTCTTT	CASSLRTGGEDAFF
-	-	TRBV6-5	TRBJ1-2	TGTGCCAGCAGTTCCGACGGGGGGGAGATGGAAAATGGCTACACCTTC	CASSSDGGEMENGYTF
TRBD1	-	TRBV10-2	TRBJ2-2	TGCGCCAGCAGTGAGTCGGGGGACAGGGCCTCCGGGGAGCTGTTTTTT	CASSESGDRASGELFF
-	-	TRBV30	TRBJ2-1	TGTGCCTGGAGTGTAAGGGGCCGGGTCGAGCAGTTCTTC	CAWSVRGRVEQFF
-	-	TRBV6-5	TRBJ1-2	TGTGCCAGCAGTTACGTGCCGAGAACGGGCTACACCTTC	CASSYVPRTGYTF
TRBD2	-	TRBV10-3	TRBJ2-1	TGTGCCATCAGTGACGGGACTAGCGTCCATGAGCAGTTCTTC	CAISDGTSVHEQFF
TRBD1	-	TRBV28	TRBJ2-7	TGTGCCAGCAGTACAGGGGCCGCCTACGAGCAGTACTTC	CASSTGAAYEQYF
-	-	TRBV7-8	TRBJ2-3	TGTGCCAGCAGCCCCGTTACGCGGCCCGCCCCGTTGCACTCAGATACGCAGTATTTT	CASSPVTRPAPLHSDTQYF
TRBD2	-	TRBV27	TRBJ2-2	TGTGCCAGCAGTTTACAAGCGGGGGGGCCGGGCACCGGGGAGCTGTTTTTT	CASSLQAGGPGTGELFF
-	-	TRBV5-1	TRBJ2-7	TGCGCCAGCAGCTGGCCTCGGGAAACCTACGAGCAGTACTTC	CASSWPRETYEQYF
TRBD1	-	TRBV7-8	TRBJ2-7	TGTGCCAGCAGCCTCGGACAGGGGATCGTCTACGAGCAGTACTTC	CASSLGQGIVYEQYF
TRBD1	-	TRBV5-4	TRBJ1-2	TGTGCCAGCAGCACACAGGGGGCGCATTATGGCTACACCTTC	CASSTQGAHYGYTF
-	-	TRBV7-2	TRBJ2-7	TGTGCCAGCCAACCCCCCTACGAGCAGTACTTC	CASQPPYEQYF
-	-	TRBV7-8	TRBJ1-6	TGTGCCAGCAGCGTGGACAGTGGTTCACCCCTCCACTTT	CASSVDSGSPLHF
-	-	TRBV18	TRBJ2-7	TGTGCCAGCTCACCCGAGGGTGGCACTGTATACTTC	CASSPEGGTVYF
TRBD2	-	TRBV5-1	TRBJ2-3	TGCGCCAGCAGCTTGACGGTAGCGGGGGGTGGGTCAGATACGCAGTATTTT	CASSLTVAGGGSDTQYF
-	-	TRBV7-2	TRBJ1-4	TGTGCCAGCAGCCGACAGGCCGGCCCAGATGAAAAACTGTTTTTT	CASSRQAGPDEKLFF
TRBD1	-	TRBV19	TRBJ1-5	TGTGCCAGTAACGTAGGGACAGGGGGTCAGCCCCAGCATTTT	CASNVGTGGQPQHF
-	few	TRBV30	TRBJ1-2	TGTGCCTGGAGGGCAGGGGATGGCTACACCTTC	CAWRAGDGYTF
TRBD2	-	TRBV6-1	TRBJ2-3	TGTGCCAGCAGTGAATGGCTAGCGGGGAACACAGATACGCAGTATTTT	CASSEWLAGNTDTQYF
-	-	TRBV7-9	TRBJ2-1	TGTGCCAGCAGCTTACCAAACAGGTACTCCTACAATGAGCAGTTCTTC	CASSLPNRYSYNEQFF
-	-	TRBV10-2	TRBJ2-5	TGCGCCAGCCCTACAGGAGAACAAGAGACCCAGTACTTC	CASPTGEQETQYF
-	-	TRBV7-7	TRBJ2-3	TGTGCTAGCAGCCAGGGTACAGGAAGCACAGATACGCAGTATTTT	CASSQGTGSTDTQYF
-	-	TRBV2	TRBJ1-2	TGTGCCAGCAGTGAGGGTCGACAGCTAGGCTATGGCTACACCTTC	CASSEGRQLGYGYTF
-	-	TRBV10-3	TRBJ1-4	TGTGCCATCAGTGCCGACGGGGGGAATGAAAAACTGTTTTTT	CAISADGGNEKLFF
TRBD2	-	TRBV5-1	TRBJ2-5	TGCGCCAGCAGCTTCGGGGGGAAGAAGGAGACCCAGTACTTC	CASSFGGKKETQYF
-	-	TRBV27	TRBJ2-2	TGTGCCAGCAGTTTCTCCCTTGGCTTCGGGGAGCTGTTTTTT	CASSFSLGFGELFF
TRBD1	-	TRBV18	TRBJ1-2	TGTGCCAGCTCACCACAAGGACAGGGGAACTATGGCTACACCTTC	CASSPQGQGNYGYTF
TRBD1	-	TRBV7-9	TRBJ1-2	TGTGCCAGCAGCTTAGACACAGGGGTTGGCTATGGCTACACCTTC	CASSLDTGVGYGYTF
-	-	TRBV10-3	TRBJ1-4	TGTGCCATCAGCCGGGTGCAGGGGAGTGAAAAACTGTTTTTT	CAISRVQGSEKLFF
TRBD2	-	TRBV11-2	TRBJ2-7	TGTGCCAGCAGCTCTTCTAGCGGGGACGCCTACGAGCAGTACTTC	CASSSSSGDAYEQYF
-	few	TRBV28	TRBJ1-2	TGTGCCAGCAGTCCGGGGAATCAGGTCTACTATGGCTACACCTTC	CASSPGNQVYYGYTF
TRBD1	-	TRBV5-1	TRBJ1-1	TGCGCCAGCAGCCCGGACAGGGAGAACACTGAAGCTTTCTTT	CASSPDRENTEAFF
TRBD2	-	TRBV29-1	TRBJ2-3	TGCAGCGCAGCTCGCGGGGGGACAGATACGCAGTATTTT	CSAARGGTDTQYF
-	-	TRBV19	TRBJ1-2	TGTGCCAGTAGTGCACTCGACAGACCCTTGAACTATGGCTACACCTTC	CASSALDRPLNYGYTF